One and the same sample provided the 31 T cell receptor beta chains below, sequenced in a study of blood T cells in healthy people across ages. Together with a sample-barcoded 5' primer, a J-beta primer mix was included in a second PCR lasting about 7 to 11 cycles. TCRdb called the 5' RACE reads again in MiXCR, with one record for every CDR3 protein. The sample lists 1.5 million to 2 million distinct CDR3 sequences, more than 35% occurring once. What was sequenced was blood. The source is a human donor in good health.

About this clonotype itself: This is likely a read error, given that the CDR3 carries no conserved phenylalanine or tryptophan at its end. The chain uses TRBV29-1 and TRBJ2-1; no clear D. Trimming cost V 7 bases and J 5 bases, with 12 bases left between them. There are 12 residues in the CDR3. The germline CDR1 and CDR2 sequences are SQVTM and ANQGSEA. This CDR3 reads CSAGGGHNEQFV. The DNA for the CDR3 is TGCAGCGCGGGCGGCGGTCACAATGAGCAGTTCGTC.

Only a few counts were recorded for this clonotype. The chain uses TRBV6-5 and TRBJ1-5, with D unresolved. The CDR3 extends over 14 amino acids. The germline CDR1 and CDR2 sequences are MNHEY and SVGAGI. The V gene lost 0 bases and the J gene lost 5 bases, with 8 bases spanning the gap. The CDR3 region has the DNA TGTGCCAGCAGTTACTCAGAAGGGTATCAGCCCCAGCATTTT. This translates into CASSYSEGYQPQHF.

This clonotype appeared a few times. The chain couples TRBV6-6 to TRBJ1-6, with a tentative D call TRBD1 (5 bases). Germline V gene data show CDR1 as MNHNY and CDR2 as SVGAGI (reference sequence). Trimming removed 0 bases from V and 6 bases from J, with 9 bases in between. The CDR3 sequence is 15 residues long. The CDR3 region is CASSYSAGSNSPLHF. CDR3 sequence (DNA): TGTGCCAGCAGTTACTCGGCAGGGAGTAATTCACCCCTCCACTTT.

The DNA of the CDR3 is TGTGCCAGCAGTTACAGGGTCGGGAGAGACTACGAGCAGTACTTC. It encodes CASSYRVGRDYEQYF. This chain uses TRBV6-6 with TRBJ2-7; tentatively, D is TRBD2 (6 bases). CDR3 length: 15 amino acids. The germline gives CDR1 MNHNY, CDR2 SVGAGI (reference sequence). The V end lost 2 bases, the J end lost 3 bases, and 14 bases lay between the germline ends.

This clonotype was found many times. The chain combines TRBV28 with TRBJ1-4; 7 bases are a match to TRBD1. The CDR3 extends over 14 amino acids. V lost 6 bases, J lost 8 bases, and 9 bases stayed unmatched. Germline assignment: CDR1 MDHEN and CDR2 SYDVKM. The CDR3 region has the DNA TGTGCCAGCAGCCGTGACAGGGCAGGGGAAAAACTGTTTTTT. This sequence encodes CASSRDRAGEKLFF. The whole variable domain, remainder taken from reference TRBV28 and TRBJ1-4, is DVKVTQSSRYLVKRTGEKVFLECVQDMDHENMFWYRQDPGLGLRLIYFSYDVKMKEKGDIPEGYSVSREKKERFSLILESASTNQTSMYLCASSRDRAGEKLFFGSGTQLSVL.

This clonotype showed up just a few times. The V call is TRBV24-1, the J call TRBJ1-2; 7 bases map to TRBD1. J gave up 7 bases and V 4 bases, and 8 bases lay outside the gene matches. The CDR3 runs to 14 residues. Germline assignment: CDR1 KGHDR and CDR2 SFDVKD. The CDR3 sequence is CATSDPDREIGYTF. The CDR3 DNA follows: TGTGCCACCAGTGACCCCGACAGGGAGATTGGCTACACCTTC.

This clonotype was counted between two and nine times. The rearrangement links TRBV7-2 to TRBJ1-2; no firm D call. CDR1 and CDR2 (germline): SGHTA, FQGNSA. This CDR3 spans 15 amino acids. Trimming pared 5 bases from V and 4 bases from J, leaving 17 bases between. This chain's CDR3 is CASSPGVGPSYGYTF. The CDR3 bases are TGTGCCAGCAGCCCGGGCGTCGGTCCCTCCTATGGCTACACCTTC.

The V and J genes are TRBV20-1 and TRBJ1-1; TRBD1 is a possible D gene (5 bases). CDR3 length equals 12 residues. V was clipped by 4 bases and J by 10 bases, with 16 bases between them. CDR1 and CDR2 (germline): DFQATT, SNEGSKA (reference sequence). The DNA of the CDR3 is TGCAGTGCTAACCCGCGGGGGTATGGAGCTTTCTTT. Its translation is CSANPRGYGAFF.

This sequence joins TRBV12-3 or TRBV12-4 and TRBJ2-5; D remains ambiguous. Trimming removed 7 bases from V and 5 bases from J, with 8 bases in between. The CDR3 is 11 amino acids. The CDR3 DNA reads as TGTGCCAGCACCCACGGGGAGACCCAGTACTTC. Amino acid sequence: CASTHGETQYF.

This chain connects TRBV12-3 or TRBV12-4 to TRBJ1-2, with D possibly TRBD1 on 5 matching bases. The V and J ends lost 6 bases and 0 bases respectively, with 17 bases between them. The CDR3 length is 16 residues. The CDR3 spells CASSTYGARANYGYTF. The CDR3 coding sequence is TGTGCCAGCAGCACCTACGGGGCGCGCGCTAACTATGGCTACACCTTC.

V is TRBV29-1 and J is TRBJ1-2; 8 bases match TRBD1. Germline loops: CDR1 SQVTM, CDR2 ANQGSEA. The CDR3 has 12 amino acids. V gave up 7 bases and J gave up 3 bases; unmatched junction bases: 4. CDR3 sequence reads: CSAEDRDYGYTF. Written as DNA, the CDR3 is TGCAGCGCAGAGGACAGGGACTATGGCTACACCTTC.

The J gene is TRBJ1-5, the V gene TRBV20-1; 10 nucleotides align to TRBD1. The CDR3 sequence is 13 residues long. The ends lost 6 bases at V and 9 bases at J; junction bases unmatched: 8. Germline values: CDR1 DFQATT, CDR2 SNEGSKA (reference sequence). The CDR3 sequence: CSAPGQGPWPQHF. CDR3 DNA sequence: TGCAGTGCCCCGGGACAGGGGCCATGGCCCCAGCATTTT.

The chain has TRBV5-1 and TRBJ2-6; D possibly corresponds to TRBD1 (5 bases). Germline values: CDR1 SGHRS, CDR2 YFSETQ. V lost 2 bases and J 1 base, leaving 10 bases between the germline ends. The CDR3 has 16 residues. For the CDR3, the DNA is TGCGCCAGCAGCTTCCAGGGTACATCTGGGGCCAACGTCCTGACTTTC. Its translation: CASSFQGTSGANVLTF. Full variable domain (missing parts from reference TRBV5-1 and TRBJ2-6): KAGVTQTPRYLIKTRGQQVTLSCSPISGHRSVSWYQQTPGQGLQFLFEYFSETQRNKGNFPGRFSGRQFSNSRSEMNVSTLELGDSALYLCASSFQGTSGANVLTFGAGSRLTVL.

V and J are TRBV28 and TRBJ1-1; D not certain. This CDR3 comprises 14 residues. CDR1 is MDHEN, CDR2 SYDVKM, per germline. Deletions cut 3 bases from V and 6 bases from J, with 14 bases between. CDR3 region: CASSFGPWTAEAFF. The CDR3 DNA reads TGTGCCAGCAGTTTTGGGCCATGGACCGCTGAAGCTTTCTTT.

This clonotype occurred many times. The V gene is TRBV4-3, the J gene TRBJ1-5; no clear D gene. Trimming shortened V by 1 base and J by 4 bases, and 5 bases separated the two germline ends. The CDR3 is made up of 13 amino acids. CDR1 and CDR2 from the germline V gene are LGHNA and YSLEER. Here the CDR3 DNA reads TGCGCCAGCAGCCAAGCTCCTAATCAGCCCCAGCATTTT. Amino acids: CASSQAPNQPQHF.

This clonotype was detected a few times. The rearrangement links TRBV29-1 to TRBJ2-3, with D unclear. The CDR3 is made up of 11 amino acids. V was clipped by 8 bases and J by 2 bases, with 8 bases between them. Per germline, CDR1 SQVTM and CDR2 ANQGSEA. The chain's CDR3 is CSLLSTDTQYF. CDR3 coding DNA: TGCAGCCTCCTATCCACAGATACGCAGTATTTT.

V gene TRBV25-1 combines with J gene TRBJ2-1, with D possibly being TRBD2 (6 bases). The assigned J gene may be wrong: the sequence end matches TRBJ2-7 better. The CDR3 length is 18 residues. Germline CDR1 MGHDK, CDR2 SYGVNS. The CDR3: CASSEYGAGTSSYNEQYF. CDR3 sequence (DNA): TGTGCCAGCAGTGAATACGGGGCGGGGACGAGCTCCTACAATGAGCAGTACTTC.

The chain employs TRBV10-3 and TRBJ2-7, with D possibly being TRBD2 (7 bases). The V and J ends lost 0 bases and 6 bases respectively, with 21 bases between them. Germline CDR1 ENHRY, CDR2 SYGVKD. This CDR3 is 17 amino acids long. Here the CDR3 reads CAISESSLRGAGGEQYF. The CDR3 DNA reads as TGTGCCATCAGTGAGTCGTCCTTACGGGGGGCTGGTGGCGAGCAGTACTTC.

The CDR3 region is CASSIGYGTGETQYF. CDR3 DNA sequence: TGTGCCAGCAGCATTGGGTACGGGACTGGAGAAACCCAGTACTTC. The rearrangement links TRBV7-3 to TRBJ2-5, with D possibly TRBD2 on 6 matching bases. The CDR3 consists of 15 residues. The V gene lost 5 bases and the J gene lost 8 bases, with 21 bases spanning the gap. The germline gives CDR1 SGHTA, CDR2 FQGTGA.

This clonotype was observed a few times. DNA of the CDR3: TGTGCCAGCAGTTTTCACCCAGGGATTAGCTCCTACAATGAGCAGTTCTTC. It encodes CASSFHPGISSYNEQFF. The V gene is TRBV12-3 or TRBV12-4, the J gene TRBJ2-1, with D possibly matching TRBD1 (5 bases). Trimming left V 3 bases short and J 0 bases short, with 15 bases between. This CDR3 comprises 17 residues.

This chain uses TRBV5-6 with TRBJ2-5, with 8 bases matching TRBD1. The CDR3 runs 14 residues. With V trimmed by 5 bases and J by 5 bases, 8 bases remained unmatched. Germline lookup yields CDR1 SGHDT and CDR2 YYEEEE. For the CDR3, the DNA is TGTGCCAGCAGTCTACAGGGGGTGTGGGAGACCCAGTACTTC. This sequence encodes CASSLQGVWETQYF.

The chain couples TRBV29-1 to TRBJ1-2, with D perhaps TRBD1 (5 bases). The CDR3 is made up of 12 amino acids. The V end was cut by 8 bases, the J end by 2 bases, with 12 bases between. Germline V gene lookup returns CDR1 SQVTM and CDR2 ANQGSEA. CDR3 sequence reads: CSSGTSNYGYTF. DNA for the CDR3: TGCAGCTCGGGGACCTCCAACTATGGCTACACCTTC.

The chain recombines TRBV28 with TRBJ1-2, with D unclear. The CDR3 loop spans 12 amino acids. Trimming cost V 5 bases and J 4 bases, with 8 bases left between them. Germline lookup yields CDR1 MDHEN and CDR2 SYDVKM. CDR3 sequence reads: CASSPTSYGYTF. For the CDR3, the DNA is TGTGCCAGCAGTCCTACAAGCTATGGCTACACCTTC.

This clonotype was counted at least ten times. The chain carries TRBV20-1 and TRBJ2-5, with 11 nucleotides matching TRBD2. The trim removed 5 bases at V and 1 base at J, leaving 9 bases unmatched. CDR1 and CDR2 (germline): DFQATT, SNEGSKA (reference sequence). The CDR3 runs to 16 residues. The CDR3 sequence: CSALRAGTSGQETQYF. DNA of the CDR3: TGCAGTGCTCTTCGTGCGGGGACTAGCGGCCAAGAGACCCAGTACTTC.

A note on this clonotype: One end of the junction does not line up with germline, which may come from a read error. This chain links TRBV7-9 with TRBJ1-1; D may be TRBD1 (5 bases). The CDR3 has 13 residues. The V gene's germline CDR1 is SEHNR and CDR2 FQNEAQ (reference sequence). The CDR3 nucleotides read TGTGCCGGCAGCGGCACCCCGACAGTTGAAGCTTTCTTT. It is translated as CAGSGTPTVEAFF.

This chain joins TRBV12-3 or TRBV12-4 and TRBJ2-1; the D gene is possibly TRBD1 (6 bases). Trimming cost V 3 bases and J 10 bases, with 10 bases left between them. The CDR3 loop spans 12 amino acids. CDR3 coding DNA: TGTGCCAGCAGTTTTAACACAGGGGAGCAGTTCTTC. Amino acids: CASSFNTGEQFF.

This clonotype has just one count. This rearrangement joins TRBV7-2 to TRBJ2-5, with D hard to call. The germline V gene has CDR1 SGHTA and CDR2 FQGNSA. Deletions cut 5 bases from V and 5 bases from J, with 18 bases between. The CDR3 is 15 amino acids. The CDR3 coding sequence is TGTGCCAGCAGCCTTCAATGGGATAGAAGGGAGACCCAGTACTTC. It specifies CASSLQWDRRETQYF.

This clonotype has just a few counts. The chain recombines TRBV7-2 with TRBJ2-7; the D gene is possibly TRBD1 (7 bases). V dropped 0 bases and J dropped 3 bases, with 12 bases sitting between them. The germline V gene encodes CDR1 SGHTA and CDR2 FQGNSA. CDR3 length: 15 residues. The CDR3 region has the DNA TGTGCCAGCAGCTTAGCAGGGGGGACAGACTACGAGCAGTACTTC. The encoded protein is CASSLAGGTDYEQYF.

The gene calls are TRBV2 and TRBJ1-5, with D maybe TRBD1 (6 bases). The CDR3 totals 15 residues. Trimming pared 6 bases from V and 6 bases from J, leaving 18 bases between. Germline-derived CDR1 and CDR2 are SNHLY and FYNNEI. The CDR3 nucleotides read TGTGCCAGCAGGTCCCTGGGGGGCGCAGGTCAGCCCCAGCATTTT. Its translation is CASRSLGGAGQPQHF.

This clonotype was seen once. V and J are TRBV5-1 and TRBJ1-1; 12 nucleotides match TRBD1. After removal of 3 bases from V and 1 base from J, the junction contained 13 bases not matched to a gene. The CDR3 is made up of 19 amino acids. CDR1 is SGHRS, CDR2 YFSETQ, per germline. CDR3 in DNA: TGCGCCAGCAGCTCCGGGACAGGGGGCTCCAACTCCGGGAACACTGAAGCTTTCTTT. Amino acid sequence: CASSSGTGGSNSGNTEAFF.

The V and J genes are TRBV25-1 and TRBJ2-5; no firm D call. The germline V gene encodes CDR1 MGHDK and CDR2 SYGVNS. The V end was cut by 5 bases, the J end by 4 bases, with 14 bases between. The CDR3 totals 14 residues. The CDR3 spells CASSLIGPGETQYF. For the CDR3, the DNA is TGTGCCAGCAGTTTGATTGGCCCAGGAGAGACCCAGTACTTC. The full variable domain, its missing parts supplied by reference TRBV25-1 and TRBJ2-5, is EADIYQTPRYLVIGTGKKITLECSQTMGHDKMYWYQQDPGMELHLIHYSYGVNSTEKGDLSSESTVSRIRTEHFPLTLESARPSHTSQYLCASSLIGPGETQYFGPGTRLLVL.